This T cell receptor (beta chain) came from a study of PD-L1 blockade in urothelial cancer. Libraries were prepared by immunoSEQ multiplex PCR; TCRdb keeps only in-frame clonotypes and omits some of them. The table lists about 57,000 clones, 70% to 90% of them singletons, with 2.5% to 3.5% in the top ten. Germline CDR1 and CDR2: KGHSH and LQKENI. The CDR3 spans 15 residues. V dropped 2 bases and J dropped 4; count of bases not matched to a gene: 6. This chain links TRBV18 with TRBJ1-1; TRBD1 agrees at 8 bases. This TCR derives from a man in his forties or fifties with urothelial cancer. The sample consisted of PBMCs, taken around atezolizumab (anti-PD-L1) treatment. This CDR3 is CASSPTTGGITEAFF. The CDR3 DNA follows: TGTGCCAGCTCACCAACCACAGGGGGTATCACTGAAGCTTTCTTT.